This T cell receptor beta chain was identified during a study of shared clonotypes between healthy human individuals. Findings of the study overall: The study found about 5% of naive CD4 clonotypes shared across a few donors.

CDR1 and CDR2 from the germline V gene are SGHKS and YYEKEE (reference sequence). The length of the CDR3 is 15 residues. Trimming took off 0 bases at V and 0 bases at J, with 7 bases between the two ends. Concerning this clone: The antigen is unknown.

Profiled with immunoSEQ multiplex PCR; TCRdb holds only in-frame clones, not every one. The profile covers 1.4 million or so clones, with approximately 98.5% appearing a single time and about 0.34% taken by the ten largest. Naive CD4+ cells were CD45RA-selected; the remaining cells were memory. J is TRBJ2-1 and V is TRBV5-5; no firm D call. The sequenced sample consisted of naive CD4+ T cells sorted from blood. Noted subset: CD45RA+ positively selected. The TCR originated in a man aged 25 to 40 in good health. The CDR3 reads CASSLASSSYNEQFF. CDR3 bases: TGTGCCAGCAGCTTGGCGAGCAGCTCCTACAATGAGCAGTTCTTC.